This T cell receptor (beta chain) was retrieved from a study of T cells in Graves' hyperthyroidism and ophthalmopathy. The length of the CDR3 is 15 residues. Per germline, CDR1 MDHEN and CDR2 SYDVKM. The ends were cut back, 2 bases at V and 7 bases at J, with 18 bases in the middle. In this sample, this clonotype turned up many times. From RNA transcripts, TCR beta CDR3 regions were amplified. The HTBI set primed first-round TCR CDR3 RT-PCR. Via MiXCR, TCRdb re-called the multiplex PCR reads, giving one row per CDR3 protein. The sample lists 350,000 or so distinct CDR3 sequences, roughly 23% occurring once.

This TCR was sampled from a woman between 45 and 65 years old with Graves' hyperthyroidism. Specimen: blood. This chain links TRBV28 with TRBJ2-7; TRBD1 is a possible D gene (5 bases). In DNA form, the CDR3 reads TGTGCCAGCAGTTTACCGGACATGGGGATGGGGGAGCAGTACTTC. The encoded protein is CASSLPDMGMGEQYF.